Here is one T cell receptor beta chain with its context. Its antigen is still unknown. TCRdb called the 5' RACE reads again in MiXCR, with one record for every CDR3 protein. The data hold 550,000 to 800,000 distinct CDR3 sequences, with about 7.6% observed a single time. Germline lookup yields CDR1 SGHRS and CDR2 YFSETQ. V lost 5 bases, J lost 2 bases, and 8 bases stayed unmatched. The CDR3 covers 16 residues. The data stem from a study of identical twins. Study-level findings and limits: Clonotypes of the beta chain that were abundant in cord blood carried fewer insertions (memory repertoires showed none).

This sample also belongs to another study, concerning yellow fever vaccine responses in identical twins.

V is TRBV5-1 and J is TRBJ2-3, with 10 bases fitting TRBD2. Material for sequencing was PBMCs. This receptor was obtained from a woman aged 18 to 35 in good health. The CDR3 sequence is CASSTLLAGTTDTQYF. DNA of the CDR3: TGCGCCAGCAGTACCCTACTAGCGGGAACCACAGATACGCAGTATTTT.